This T cell receptor beta chain is drawn from a study of shared clonotypes between healthy human individuals. Study observations and caveats: Few donors limited the genetic and exposure-history diversity represented.

Details on this clone: What it binds is unknown.

Donors, without exception, were Caucasian adults residing in Nashville, Tennessee. The table came from immunoSEQ multiplex PCR; TCRdb's copy has only in-frame clones and leaves some out. The table lists roughly 1,500,000 clones, 98% of them singletons. CDR3 length: 16 amino acids. The V and J ends lost 0 bases and 4 bases respectively, with 17 bases between them. CDR1 and CDR2 (germline): SGHKS, YYEKEE (reference sequence). Source material: naive CD4+ T cells sorted from blood. Subset indicated: CD45RA+ positively selected. V is TRBV5-5 and J is TRBJ2-7, with a tentative D call TRBD2 (7 bases). The receptor was derived from a man aged 25 to 40 in good health. The CDR3 loop is CASSLAFSGTIYEQYF. The DNA for the CDR3 is TGTGCCAGCAGCTTGGCCTTCAGCGGGACAATTTACGAGCAGTACTTC.